This T cell receptor beta chain was sequenced during a study of OX40 agonist ivuxolimab in advanced cancers. Study-wide context: Patients' therapy was ivuxolimab, an antibody that acts as an agonist of OX40 (CD134). Earlier treatment with anti-PD-1, anti-PD-L1 or anti-CTLA-4 was permitted, and 35% to 45% had received some.

This clone was counted a few times. Its antigen is as yet unknown. The germline V gene encodes CDR1 MNHNY and CDR2 SVGAGI (reference sequence). The ends lost 6 bases at V and 1 base at J; junction bases unmatched: 9. The CDR3 covers 15 residues. The study, taken as a whole, reports: Expanded clones belonging to CD8+ T cells outnumbered, on average, those of CD4+.

Clones were sequenced by immunoSEQ multiplex PCR, and TCRdb holds only the in-frame ones, with some missing. There are around 64,000 clones in the sample; about 91% occur only once, and 13% to 15% lies in the top ten. Source: CD4+ or CD8+ T cells sorted from blood, taken in a trial of the OX40 agonist ivuxolimab. The chain recombines TRBV6-6 with TRBJ2-7; 7 positions agree with TRBD2. This clonotype was obtained from an adult with an advanced solid tumor such as melanoma, head and neck, liver or kidney cancer. The CDR3 spells CASSPRREQSYEQYF. In DNA, the CDR3 is TGTGCCAGCAGCCCCCGGCGGGAGCAGTCCTACGAGCAGTACTTC.